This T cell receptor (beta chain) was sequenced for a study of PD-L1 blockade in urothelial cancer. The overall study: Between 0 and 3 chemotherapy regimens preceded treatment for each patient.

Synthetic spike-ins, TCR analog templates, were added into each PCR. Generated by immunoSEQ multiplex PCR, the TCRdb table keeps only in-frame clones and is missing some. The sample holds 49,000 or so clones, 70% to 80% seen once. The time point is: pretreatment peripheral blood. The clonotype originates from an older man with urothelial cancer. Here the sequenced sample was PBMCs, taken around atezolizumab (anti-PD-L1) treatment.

CDR3 sequence reads: CASSLAGASYEQYF. The DNA for the CDR3 is TGTGCCAGCAGCTTAGCGGGAGCGTCCTACGAGCAGTACTTC. The chain links TRBV11-2 to TRBJ2-7; a possible D gene is TRBD2 (6 bases). V lost 1 base and J lost 1, with 8 bases in between. The CDR3 has 14 residues. Germline-derived CDR1 and CDR2 are SGHAT and FQNNGV. The whole variable domain, remainder taken from reference TRBV11-2 and TRBJ2-7, is EAGVAQSPRYKIIEKRQSVAFWCNPISGHATLYWYQQILGQGPKLLIQFQNNGVVDDSQLPKDRFSAERLKGVDSTLKIQPAKLEDSAVYLCASSLAGASYEQYFGPGTRLTVT.